The rows below give T cell receptor beta chains drawn from one sample of a study of blood T cell repertoires in COVID-19. Measured with immunoSEQ multiplex PCR; TCRdb has only the in-frame clones, and not every one. The top ten clones hold approximately 1.1% of a sample with some 120,000 clones, roughly 88% of them seen once. The sequencing sample was made of peripheral blood. The receptors were sampled from a woman older than 75 with acute or convalescent COVID-19. Each CDR3 is given with its conserved first and last residue. D genes are given only for firm matches. Only part of the rows carry a size: once, few, many, or a class if the clone is expanded.

J | size | V | D | DNA | CDR3
TRBJ2-7 | - | TRBV28 | TRBD2 | TGTGCCAGCAGTGGCCCCCTCGGGACTAGCTCCCACGAGCAGTACTTC | CASSGPLGTSSHEQYF
TRBJ1-1 | - | TRBV9 | - | TGTGCCAGCAGCGTACAGGGCAGCACTGAAGCTTTCTTT | CASSVQGSTEAFF
TRBJ1-5 | - | TRBV21-1 | - | TGTGCCAGCAGCGGACCCCGAGGGACAGCTAGCAATCAGCCCCAGCATTTT | CASSGPRGTASNQPQHF
TRBJ2-4 | - | TRBV27 | - | TGTGCCAGCAGTTTGGGGACTCTATTAGCCAAAAACATTCAGTACTTC | CASSLGTLLAKNIQYF
TRBJ1-2 | - | TRBV4-3 | - | TGCGCCAGCAGCCAAGATGAGCGGGGCAATGGTGGCTACACCTTC | CASSQDERGNGGYTF
TRBJ1-2 | - | TRBV29-1 | TRBD1 | TGCAGCGTTGAAGGGGACAGGGTGAACGGCTACACCTTC | CSVEGDRVNGYTF
TRBJ2-1 | - | TRBV28 | - | TGTGCCAGTGACGGGAGTTCCTATGAGCAGTTCTTC | CASDGSSYEQFF
TRBJ2-1 | - | TRBV6-5 | TRBD1 | TGTGCCAGCCGGACAGGGGGGCACAATGAGCAGTTCTTC | CASRTGGHNEQFF
TRBJ2-7 | - | TRBV19 | - | TGTGCCAGTAGTATATCAGGGGCTTTGGCCTACGAGCAGTACTTC | CASSISGALAYEQYF
TRBJ2-7 | - | TRBV7-2 | TRBD2 | TGTGCCAGCAGCTTAGTACTAGCGGGGGGGCCAGCCTACGAGCAGTACTTC | CASSLVLAGGPAYEQYF
TRBJ2-2 | few | TRBV6-1 | TRBD2 | TGTGCCAGCAGTGGCATAGCGGGGCGATCGGTTACCGGGGAGCTGTTTTTT | CASSGIAGRSVTGELFF
TRBJ1-4 | - | TRBV6-5 | TRBD1 | TGTGCCAGCAGCATGACAGGGGAGGATGAAAAACTGTTTTTT | CASSMTGEDEKLFF
TRBJ2-7 | - | TRBV3-1/TRBV3-2 | - | TGTGCCAGCAGCCAAGAGGGCCACGAGCAGTACTTC | CASSQEGHEQYF
TRBJ2-5 | once | TRBV4-1 | TRBD1 | TGCGCCAGCAGCCCAGGGGGCGGCGGGGAGACCCAGTACTTC | CASSPGGGGETQYF
TRBJ2-3 | - | TRBV11-2 | TRBD2 | TGTGCCAGCAGCTTACGCCTAGCGGGGGGGGATACGCAGTATTTT | CASSLRLAGGDTQYF
TRBJ1-1 | - | TRBV9 | - | TGTGCCAGCAGCGTAGCCCGGGACACTGAAGCTTTCTTT | CASSVARDTEAFF
TRBJ1-5 | - | TRBV19 | TRBD1 | TGTGCCAGTAGTCCCGCCGGGACAGGGCAACAGCCCCAGCATTTT | CASSPAGTGQQPQHF
TRBJ1-3 | - | TRBV4-1 | - | TGCGCCAGCAGCTCAAGAGACTCACACGGCTCTGGAAACACCATATATTTT | CASSSRDSHGSGNTIYF
TRBJ1-2 | - | TRBV12-3/TRBV12-4 | TRBD1 | TGTGCCAGCAGGGGACAGGGATCGGGGGGCTACACCTTC | CASRGQGSGGYTF
TRBJ1-6 | - | TRBV4-1 | - | TGCGCCAGCAGCCAACCCGGGGCCTATAATTCACCCCTCCACTTT | CASSQPGAYNSPLHF
TRBJ2-3 | - | TRBV3-1/TRBV3-2 | - | TGTGCCAGCAGTCTATTGACAACAGATACGCAGTATTTT | CASSLLTTDTQYF
TRBJ1-2 | - | TRBV2 | - | TGTGCCAGCAGTGATTCGGGACACAGCCTAAGCCCAAACTATGGCTACACCTTC | CASSDSGHSLSPNYGYTF
TRBJ1-5 | - | TRBV19 | TRBD1 | TGTGCCAGTAGTATAGATCAGGGGGGATTTGGTCAGCCCCAGCATTTT | CASSIDQGGFGQPQHF
TRBJ2-5 | - | TRBV6-6 | TRBD1 | TGTGCCAGCAGTTACCGGGGACAGGGGGGGGAGACCCAGTACTTC | CASSYRGQGGETQYF
TRBJ1-2 | - | TRBV6-6 | - | TGTGCCAGCAAGGGGGAAGGTGGCTACACCTTC | CASKGEGGYTF
TRBJ1-1 | - | TRBV3-1/TRBV3-2 | TRBD1 | TGTGCCAGCAGCCAATCGGGACAGGGGAACACTGAAGCTTTCTTT | CASSQSGQGNTEAFF
TRBJ2-7 | - | TRBV19 | - | TGTGCCAGTAGTGTTCAGGTGGAGAGGGGAGGCGAGCAGTACTTC | CASSVQVERGGEQYF
TRBJ2-7 | - | TRBV15 | TRBD1 | TGTGCCACCAGTTTGGGACAGGGCTACGAGCAGTACTTC | CATSLGQGYEQYF